The T cell receptor (beta chain) described here comes from a study of a mutant IDH1 vaccine in newly diagnosed glioma. Germline lookup yields CDR1 SGHTA and CDR2 FQGNSA. The V gene lost 3 bases and the J gene lost 6 bases, with 15 bases spanning the gap. This CDR3 has 15 amino acids. Only a few counts were recorded for this clone. Other nucleotide sequences from this sample produce the same CDR3. Libraries were prepared by immunoSEQ multiplex PCR; TCRdb keeps only in-frame clonotypes and omits some of them. The sample gives tens of thousands of clones, approximately 80% of which show up once; roughly 5% is in the top ten. As for time point: baseline, week 1 (first vaccination visit). Treatment given: pre-vaccination baseline after standard-of-care therapy.

This clonotype was sampled from a middle-aged man with glioma. Some clones in this sample may be carry-over from other donors' samples. V usage is TRBV7-2 and J usage is TRBJ2-1; D may correspond to TRBD1 or TRBD2 (6 bases each). Material: PBMCs, obtained from a glioma patient treated with radiotherapy, temozolomide or both. The CDR3 DNA follows: TGTGCCAGCAGCTTTTGGGGGGCCTCGGGCAATGAGCAGTTCTTC. Translated, it gives CASSFWGASGNEQFF.